This record covers a single T cell receptor (beta chain). The antigen is unknown. This sample was included in a study of cytomegalovirus exposure and HLA in healthy donors. Overall study context: Earlier sequencing of about 179 million T cells yielded 100 million to 140 million unique TCR beta sequences.

Notes on the study in general: As a later analysis revealed, the rate of TCR association differed by HLA locus, with DRB1 most and HLA-C fewest. Accounts indicate the classifier identified cytomegalovirus status with strong specificity and sensitivity.

The CDR3 is 16 residues long. Germline V gene sequence: CDR1 LNHDA, CDR2 SQIVND (reference sequence). The V end was cut by 2 bases, the J end by 0 bases, with 14 bases between. These donors, healthy bone marrow donors, were studied. Use of 60 Vbeta and 13 Jbeta primers characterized the PCR. Data came from immunoSEQ multiplex PCR; TCRdb stores just in-frame clones and leaves some out. Of about 78,000 clones listed, roughly 63% were seen once; the top ten hold around 5.8%. The TCR comes from a man aged 30-40 years in good health and CMV-seropositive. Sequencing input: PBMCs. The chain links TRBV19 to TRBJ2-7; D ambiguous. The chain's CDR3 is CASSIRSEVSSYEQYF. CDR3 bases: TGTGCCAGTAGTATAAGGTCTGAGGTGAGCTCCTACGAGCAGTACTTC.